These 25 T cell receptor beta chains share one sample of origin, sequenced in a study of T cell repertoires in cytomegalovirus infection. A single record per CDR3 protein comes from TCRdb applying MiXCR to the reads. The sample contains hundreds of thousands of distinct CDR3 sequences, 35% to 40% of which appear only once. The sequenced sample consisted of PBMCs. The receptors originated from a human donor in good health (CMV status not recorded). Some clones in this sample may be carry-over from other donors' samples.

The chain links TRBV15 to TRBJ2-7; D ambiguous. Germline CDR1 reads LNHNV; CDR2 reads YYDKDF (reference sequence). CDR3 length: 17 residues. V dropped 1 base and J dropped 7 bases, with 23 bases sitting between them. The CDR3 loop reads CATSRGGKSGALGEQYF. For the CDR3, the DNA is TGTGCCACCAGCAGAGGAGGTAAATCGGGCGCCTTGGGAGAGCAGTACTTC.

V is TRBV27 and J is TRBJ2-7, with D hard to call. The CDR3 totals 14 residues. The germline V gene has CDR1 MNHEY and CDR2 SMNVEV (reference sequence). V shed 5 bases and J shed 4 bases, with 15 bases lying between them. CDR3 nucleotides: TGTGCCAGCAGTGGCCGCTCGCCTACGTACGAGCAGTACTTC. As protein: CASSGRSPTYEQYF.

The rearrangement uses TRBV24-1 and TRBJ2-5, with D hard to call. The V and J ends lost 3 bases and 4 bases respectively, with 14 bases between them. The CDR3 has 15 residues. Germline values: CDR1 KGHDR, CDR2 SFDVKD. Here the CDR3 DNA reads TGTGCCACCAGTGATAGTGACACCTCGCGAGAGACCCAGTACTTC. It yields the protein CATSDSDTSRETQYF.

The rearrangement joins TRBV24-1 to TRBJ1-5; D is possibly TRBD1 (5 bases). Germline V gene lookup returns CDR1 KGHDR and CDR2 SFDVKD. The CDR3 runs 14 residues. V shed 4 bases and J shed 4 bases, with 10 bases lying between them. The CDR3 sequence is CATSELGGNQPQHF. CDR3 nucleotides: TGTGCCACCAGTGAACTGGGGGGGAATCAGCCCCAGCATTTT.

In its sample, this clonotype was seen a few times. J is TRBJ2-7 and V is TRBV7-6, with unresolved D. The germline gives CDR1 SGHVS, CDR2 FNYEAQ. The CDR3 is made up of 14 amino acids. The ends were cut back, 0 bases at V and 3 bases at J, with 9 bases in the middle. CDR3 nucleotides: TGTGCCAGCAGCTTAGCAGGAGCCGACTACGAGCAGTACTTC. Amino acid sequence: CASSLAGADYEQYF.

This clonotype occurred a few times. The chain has TRBV7-3 and TRBJ2-1; TRBD2 agrees at 11 bases. Looked up from germline, CDR1 is SGHTA and CDR2 is FQGTGA. The CDR3 sequence is 16 residues long. Trimming removed 5 bases from V and 8 bases from J; junction bases left unmatched: 11. The CDR3 DNA is TGTGCCAGCAGCCAAGATTCTAGCGGGGGGAGCGATGAGCAGTTCTTC. Protein: CASSQDSSGGSDEQFF.

J is TRBJ1-2 and V is TRBV19, with D possibly being TRBD1 (5 bases). The germline V gene has CDR1 LNHDA and CDR2 SQIVND (reference sequence). V lost 4 bases, J lost 2 bases, and 17 bases lay in between. CDR3 size: 16 residues. CDR3 sequence reads: CASSKYDSLRNYGYTF. The CDR3, as DNA: TGTGCCAGTAGTAAATATGACAGCCTTCGGAACTATGGCTACACCTTC.

This chain connects TRBV7-6 to TRBJ1-6, with 9 bases aligning to TRBD1. From germline, CDR1 is SGHVS and CDR2 FNYEAQ. Unmatched junction bases numbered 10, after V lost 2 bases and J lost 5 bases. There are 18 residues in the CDR3. CDR3 sequence: CASSLNWRDRVDNSPLHF. CDR3 nucleotides: TGTGCCAGCAGCTTAAATTGGCGGGACAGGGTAGATAATTCACCCCTCCACTTT.

Ten or more counts support this clonotype. This sequence joins TRBV19 and TRBJ2-7; tentative D call: TRBD2 (6 bases). Germline CDR1 LNHDA, CDR2 SQIVND (reference sequence). The CDR3 extends over 14 amino acids. The V and J ends lost 4 bases and 2 bases respectively, with 12 bases between them. CDR3 DNA sequence: TGTGCCAGTAGTAGGGGGGAAGGAACCTACGAGCAGTACTTC. Its translation is CASSRGEGTYEQYF.

A word on this clonotype: A read error may be the cause here, since a much bigger clone is one base away. The gene calls are TRBV7-6 and TRBJ2-2; TRBD2 matches 7 bases. Germline loops: CDR1 SGHVS, CDR2 FNYEAQ. CDR3 size: 15 residues. CDR3 protein: CASSLVGDYTGELLF. Written as DNA, the CDR3 is TGTGCCAGCAGCTTAGTAGGGGACTACACCGGGGAGCTGTTATTT.

A few counts support this clonotype. The chain's CDR3 is CASSPPRSWGNEQFF. The CDR3 coding sequence is TGTGCCAGCAGCCCGCCCCGTAGTTGGGGGAATGAGCAGTTCTTC. The chain carries TRBV7-9 and TRBJ2-1; the D gene could be TRBD1 or TRBD2 (5 bases each). CDR1 and CDR2 from the germline V gene are SEHNR and FQNEAQ (reference sequence). This CDR3 comprises 15 residues. V was cut by 5 bases and J by 7 bases, with 18 bases left in between.

This clonotype was counted a few times. The junction shows a germline mismatch at one end, possibly a read error. DNA of the CDR3: TGTGCTAGTGGCTTGGGGCCAGGCTATGGCTACACCTTC. Translation gives CASGLGPGYGYTF. The chain has TRBV12-5 and TRBJ1-2; perhaps TRBD1 as D (5 bases). Looked up from germline, CDR1 is LGHNT and CDR2 is FRNRAP. The CDR3 length is 13 residues. The entire variable domain, with the rest obtained from reference TRBV12-5 and TRBJ1-2, is as follows: DARVTQTPRHKVTEMGQEVTMRCQPILGHNTVFWYRQTMMQGLELLAYFRNRAPLDDSGMPKDRFSAEMPDATLATLKIQPSEPRDSAVYFCASGLGPGYGYTFGSGTRLTVV.

This clonotype was recorded at least ten times. V is TRBV7-2 and J is TRBJ2-7, with 13 positions matching TRBD2. The V gene end was trimmed by 5 bases and the J gene end by 3 bases; junction bases not matched to a gene: 10. Germline CDR1 and CDR2: SGHTA and FQGNSA. This CDR3 region has 17 residues. CDR3 coding DNA: TGTGCCAGCAGCCCGCCGTGGACTAGCGGGAGAAGCTACGAGCAGTACTTC. Encoded protein: CASSPPWTSGRSYEQYF.

This clonotype was detected only a few times. The V gene is TRBV27, the J gene TRBJ2-3; 10 bases line up with TRBD2. Germline trimming cut 5 bases from V and 2 bases from J; bases unmatched to any gene: 7. The germline V gene encodes CDR1 MNHEY and CDR2 SMNVEV (reference sequence). The CDR3 runs 16 residues. CDR3 sequence: CASSRRSGGATDTQYF. The CDR3 bases are TGTGCCAGCAGTAGAAGAAGCGGGGGGGCCACAGATACGCAGTATTTT.

This clonotype was counted only a few times. This chain links TRBV7-2 with TRBJ2-1, with 9 bases that match TRBD2. Germline lookup yields CDR1 SGHTA and CDR2 FQGNSA. V was clipped by 1 base and J by 11 bases; unmatched bases: 9. The CDR3 consists of 15 residues. CDR3 nucleotides: TGTGCCAGCAGCTTAGAAACAGGACTAGCGCGAAAGCAGTTCTTC. This encodes CASSLETGLARKQFF.

This clonotype has just a few counts. This chain joins TRBV6-2 or TRBV6-3 and TRBJ1-6; TRBD1 aligns across 10 bases. The V and J ends lost 5 bases and 5 bases, in that order; junction bases with no gene match: 6. The germline CDR1 and CDR2 sequences are MNHEY and SVGEGT. This CDR3 region has 16 residues. Written as DNA, the CDR3 is TGTGCCAGCAGTACTTACGGACAGGGGGATAATTCACCCCTCCACTTT. This encodes CASSTYGQGDNSPLHF.

This CDR3 is CSVEDQGYGYTF. The CDR3 DNA sequence: TGCAGCGTTGAAGATCAGGGCTATGGCTACACCTTC. This chain joins TRBV29-1 and TRBJ1-2, with D perhaps matching TRBD1 (5 bases). Germline values: CDR1 SQVTM, CDR2 ANQGSEA. V dropped 0 bases and J dropped 4 bases, with 6 bases sitting between them. The CDR3 runs 12 residues.

The chain employs TRBV28 and TRBJ1-4, with 7 positions matching TRBD1. J was trimmed by 4 bases and V by 5 bases; bases with no gene match: 13. This CDR3 contains 17 residues. From germline, CDR1 is MDHEN and CDR2 SYDVKM. The CDR3 bases are TGTGCCAGCAGTACCCCCGGGACAGTTTCATTTAATGAAAAACTGTTTTTT. It is translated as CASSTPGTVSFNEKLFF.

The rearrangement links TRBV7-9 to TRBJ2-1; possible D gene TRBD2, 5 bases. Germline V gene data show CDR1 as SEHNR and CDR2 as FQNEAQ (reference sequence). CDR3 length: 16 residues. V lost 1 base to trimming and J lost 0 bases, with 10 bases between them. The CDR3: CASSLEDFGSYNEQFF. The CDR3 DNA reads as TGTGCCAGCAGCTTAGAGGACTTCGGCTCCTACAATGAGCAGTTCTTC.

To note about this clonotype: At one of its ends the junction is not consistent with the germline gene, which may arise from a read error. The chain joins TRBV15 to TRBJ1-4, with D uncertain. Germline V gene data show CDR1 as LNHNV and CDR2 as YYDKDF (reference sequence). The CDR3 sequence is 15 residues long. The CDR3 bases are TGTGCCACCAGCGGAGACGGGAGGTCGGATGAAAAACTGTTTTTT. Translation gives CATSGDGRSDEKLFF.

The chain carries TRBV12-5 and TRBJ1-2, with TRBD1 matching 8 bases. This CDR3 spans 16 amino acids. CDR1 LGHNT and CDR2 FRNRAP come from the germline V gene. The V gene end was trimmed by 5 bases and the J gene end by 4 bases; junction bases not matched to a gene: 12. This CDR3 reads CASGPPPGQVAYGYTF. CDR3 in DNA: TGTGCTAGTGGTCCACCTCCGGGACAGGTAGCCTATGGCTACACCTTC.

The chain is built from TRBV28 and TRBJ1-3; D might be TRBD1 (5 bases). Between the trimmed V and J ends, which lost 3 bases and 0 bases, there was a span of 15 bases. The CDR3 sequence is 17 residues long. Germline lookup yields CDR1 MDHEN and CDR2 SYDVKM. DNA of the CDR3: TGTGCCAGCAGTTTTTCAGGGCTAAGATTCTCTGGAAACACCATATATTTT. The encoded protein is CASSFSGLRFSGNTIYF.

This clonotype came up many times. The chain couples TRBV7-2 to TRBJ1-5, with D unclear. V lost 4 bases, J lost 3 bases, and 13 bases lay in between. The CDR3 spans 15 residues. CDR1 is SGHTA, CDR2 FQGNSA, per germline. As DNA, the CDR3 is TGTGCCAGCAGCTCCAATCGTGGGTCCAATCAGCCCCAGCATTTT. It specifies CASSSNRGSNQPQHF.

This clonotype came up many times. The V call is TRBV7-9, the J call TRBJ2-7; D is perhaps TRBD2 (6 bases). CDR1 SEHNR and CDR2 FQNEAQ come from the germline V gene (reference sequence). The V and J ends lost 4 bases and 2 bases respectively, with 18 bases between them. The CDR3 extends over 16 amino acids. The CDR3 sequence: CASSSSDGGAPYEQYF. CDR3 nucleotides: TGTGCCAGCAGCTCCTCCGACGGGGGAGCCCCCTACGAGCAGTACTTC.

The chain uses TRBV7-8 and TRBJ1-5; D gene unclear. The CDR3 has 13 amino acids. The germline CDR1 and CDR2 sequences are SGHVS and FQNEAQ. Trimming stripped 5 bases from V and 4 bases from J, with 9 bases between. The CDR3 is CASSVPLNQPQHF. The CDR3 coding sequence is TGTGCCAGCAGCGTACCGTTGAATCAGCCCCAGCATTTT.